The rows below give T cell receptor beta chains drawn from one sample of a study of T cells in Graves' hyperthyroidism and ophthalmopathy. Each CDR3 protein gets one entry after TCRdb re-called the multiplex PCR reads with MiXCR. The top ten hold about 35% of the sample, which has approximately 600,000 distinct CDR3 sequences, around 20% seen once. The source material was blood. Receptors were obtained from a man aged 25 to 40 with Graves' ophthalmopathy. Both conserved end residues are part of each CDR3. A D gene is named only where the DNA matches it firmly. Only part of the rows carry a size: once, few, many, or a class if the clone is expanded.

V,size,D,J,CDR3,DNA
TRBV7-9,many,TRBD1,TRBJ2-5,CASSLASDRGWQETQYF,TGTGCCAGCAGCTTAGCTAGTGACAGGGGGTGGCAAGAGACCCAGTACTTC
TRBV6-1,few,.,TRBJ1-6,CASRPGGSPLHF,TGTGCCAGCAGGCCCGGAGGATCACCCCTCCACTTT
TRBV2,many,.,TRBJ1-5,CASSGTISNQPQHF,TGTGCCAGCAGTGGGACGATCAGCAATCAGCCCCAGCATTTT
TRBV28,.,TRBD1,TRBJ1-5,CAAATGGNQPQHF,TGTGCCGCGGCGACAGGGGGCAATCAGCCCCAGCATTTT
TRBV28,many,.,TRBJ2-7,CASKGLTYEQYF,TGTGCCAGCAAGGGACTTACCTACGAGCAGTACTTC
TRBV2,many,.,TRBJ2-3,CASRNTVLLDTQYF,TGTGCCAGCAGAAACACGGTACTATTGGATACGCAGTATTTT
TRBV28,.,.,TRBJ1-5,CASSLNPWGHSNQPQHF,TGTGCCAGCAGTTTAAACCCCTGGGGGCATAGCAATCAGCCCCAGCATTTT
TRBV12-3/TRBV12-4,.,.,TRBJ1-2,CASSTFGTDVYGYTF,TGTGCCAGCAGTACCTTCGGGACGGATGTCTATGGCTACACCTTC
TRBV4-1,.,.,TRBJ1-5,CASSQEGGNQPQHF,TGCGCCAGCAGCCAAGAGGGCGGCAATCAGCCCCAGCATTTT
TRBV28,many,.,TRBJ1-5,CASNTASGNNQPQHF,TGTGCCAGCAATACAGCTAGTGGGAACAATCAGCCCCAGCATTTT
TRBV7-9,.,.,TRBJ2-6,CASSDADSGANVLTF,TGTGCCAGCAGTGATGCAGACTCTGGGGCCAACGTCCTGACTTTC
TRBV7-9,few,TRBD1,TRBJ1-1,CASSSGTGSEAFF,TGTGCCAGCAGCTCCGGGACAGGGTCTGAAGCTTTCTTT
TRBV5-1,few,TRBD1,TRBJ2-7,CASSLEAGGSLNYEQYF,TGCGCCAGCAGCTTGGAGGCAGGGGGTTCTCTCAACTACGAGCAGTACTTC
TRBV6-1,.,.,TRBJ2-3,CASRTRMMQSTDTQYF,TGTGCCAGCAGGACGAGGATGATGCAGAGCACAGATACGCAGTATTTT
TRBV7-9,.,TRBD1,TRBJ2-7,CASSEGQGSYGQYF,TGTGCCAGCAGCGAGGGACAGGGGTCCTACGGGCAGTACTTC
TRBV28,.,.,TRBJ2-5,CASSLPVEYQETQYF,TGTGCCAGCAGTTTACCAGTCGAGTACCAAGAGACCCAGTACTTC
TRBV20-1,few,TRBD2,TRBJ2-7,CSALGGMWTSGRAYEQYF,TGCAGTGCTTTGGGGGGGATGTGGACTAGCGGGAGGGCCTACGAGCAGTACTTC
TRBV27,many,TRBD1,TRBJ2-6,CASSTPQGSGANVLTF,TGTGCCAGCAGTACACCACAGGGGTCTGGGGCCAACGTCCTGACTTTC
TRBV5-1,.,.,TRBJ2-1,CASRSITYNEQFF,TGCGCCAGCAGAAGCATCACCTACAATGAGCAGTTCTTC
TRBV15,.,.,TRBJ2-7,CATSRYSGTTISYEQYF,TGTGCCACCAGCAGATATTCCGGGACAACGATCTCCTACGAGCAGTACTTC
TRBV14,.,.,TRBJ2-6,CASSQPGAGANVLTF,TGTGCCAGCAGCCAGCCGGGGGCTGGGGCCAACGTCCTGACTTTC
TRBV9,few,.,TRBJ2-2,CASSVGIRGNTGELFF,TGTGCCAGCAGCGTAGGAATTCGGGGGAACACCGGGGAGCTGTTTTTT
TRBV10-1,.,.,TRBJ1-2,CASMSRGAFLLGYTF,TGCGCCAGCATGTCACGAGGGGCGTTCCTCCTCGGCTACACCTTC
TRBV7-2,.,TRBD1,TRBJ2-7,CASSAPRTGTGAYEQYF,TGTGCCAGCAGCGCGCCACGAACGGGGACAGGAGCCTACGAGCAGTACTTC
TRBV5-8,few,TRBD1,TRBJ1-6,CASSSGTGVKLLHF,TGTGCCAGCAGCTCCGGGACAGGAGTTAAATTGCTCCACTTT
TRBV28,.,TRBD1,TRBJ1-1,CASGQLGGAYTEAFF,TGTGCCAGCGGCCAATTAGGGGGCGCGTACACTGAAGCTTTCTTT